This TCR beta chain was obtained from a study of shared clonotypes between healthy human individuals. Study context: Each donor had three CD4 naive, three CD4 memory, two CD8 naive and one CD8 memory plate.

Libraries were prepared by immunoSEQ multiplex PCR; TCRdb keeps only in-frame clonotypes and omits some of them. This sample carries about 2,500,000 clones, approximately 92% of them seen once, and the ten largest clones take 0.14%. Study-level findings and limits: Sequencing depth was expected to influence donor clonotype sharing. Generally, estimated richness proved larger in naive subsets than it did in memory subsets.

As for this clone: The target antigen is unknown.

The junction had 8 bases not matched to a gene; V was cut back by 5 bases and J by 5 bases. The CDR3 is 14 amino acids. Germline CDR1 is SGHRS and CDR2 is YFSETQ. Material: naive CD4+ T cells sorted from blood. Subset here: CD45RA+ positively selected. This clonotype was obtained from a man between 18 and 35 years old in good health. This chain uses TRBV5-1 with TRBJ2-7; TRBD1 matches at 9 bases. The CDR3, as DNA: TGCGCCAGCAGTTCCGGGACAGGGATCAACGAGCAGTACTTC. Translated: CASSSGTGINEQYF.